This entry lists 14 T cell receptor beta chains sequenced from one sample in a study of blood T cell repertoires in COVID-19. TCRdb's table, derived via immunoSEQ multiplex PCR, lists solely in-frame clones and lacks some. The data show about 170,000 clones, approximately 81% seen once. The sequenced material came from peripheral blood. All receptors derive from a woman in her 70s with COVID-19, enrolled during active disease.

The chain recombines TRBV30 with TRBJ1-5; 8 positions agree with TRBD1. Germline CDR1 reads GTSNPN; CDR2 reads SVGIG (reference sequence). This CDR3 comprises 14 residues. V trimming: 3 bases; J trimming: 7 bases; junction bases outside the gene matches: 8. CDR3 residues: CAWSPGQGKQPQHF. CDR3 coding DNA: TGTGCCTGGAGCCCTGGACAGGGTAAACAGCCCCAGCATTTT.

The chain has TRBV5-1 and TRBJ1-6, with 9 bases aligning to TRBD1. Germline V gene lookup returns CDR1 SGHRS and CDR2 YFSETQ. Trimming cost V 4 bases and J 7 bases; bases outside gene matches: 3. The CDR3 runs 14 residues. The CDR3 DNA reads TGCGCCAGCAGCCGGACAGGGGTCAATTCACCCCTCCACTTT. This encodes CASSRTGVNSPLHF.

The gene calls are TRBV28 and TRBJ2-1; maybe TRBD2 (6 bases). The CDR3 consists of 14 residues. Trimming cost V 6 bases and J 7 bases, with 16 bases left between them. CDR1 MDHEN and CDR2 SYDVKM come from the germline V gene. The CDR3 region is CASSPQGGRNEQFF. The CDR3 DNA reads TGTGCCAGCAGCCCCCAGGGAGGAAGAAATGAGCAGTTCTTC.

This clone was picked up a small number of times. The J gene is TRBJ1-5, the V gene TRBV19, with D hard to call. With 1 base removed from V and 2 bases from J, the gap between germline ends came to 15 bases. The germline V gene encodes CDR1 LNHDA and CDR2 SQIVND (reference sequence). The CDR3 is 17 residues long. CDR3 in DNA: TGTGCCAGTAGTATAGTTGACTCTACTCGGGGCAATCAGCCCCAGCATTTT. Translation gives CASSIVDSTRGNQPQHF. The full variable domain, in which reference TRBV19 and TRBJ1-5 provide the parts outside the CDR3, is DGGITQSPKYLFRKEGQNVTLSCEQNLNHDAMYWYRQDPGQGLRLIYYSQIVNDFQKGDIAEGYSVSREKKESFPLTVTSAQKNPTAFYLCASSIVDSTRGNQPQHFGDGTRLSIL.

This chain links TRBV15 with TRBJ2-5; D is perhaps TRBD2 (6 bases). Trimming cost V 3 bases and J 9 bases, with 14 bases left between them. The CDR3 covers 13 residues. Germline V lookup: CDR1 LNHNV, CDR2 YYDKDF (reference sequence). CDR3 loop: CATSSTGVASQYF. DNA of the CDR3: TGTGCCACCAGCAGCACGGGAGTCGCTTCCCAGTACTTC.

The rearrangement uses TRBV13 and TRBJ1-1, with D possibly TRBD1 on 5 matching bases. CDR3 length: 12 residues. V lost 3 bases, J lost 7 bases, and 9 bases lay in between. Germline lookup yields CDR1 PRHDT and CDR2 FYEKMQ (reference sequence). This CDR3 reads CASSFRGGEAFF. CDR3 sequence (DNA): TGTGCCAGCAGCTTTAGGGGTGGTGAAGCTTTCTTT.

The V and J genes are TRBV2 and TRBJ1-5; D remains ambiguous. The germline V gene has CDR1 SNHLY and CDR2 FYNNEI. Deletions cut 7 bases from V and 8 bases from J, with 15 bases between. The CDR3 has 13 amino acids. The CDR3 sequence is CASTRGNTEPQHF. CDR3 nucleotide sequence: TGTGCCAGCACAAGAGGGAATACGGAGCCCCAGCATTTT. The whole variable domain, filled in from reference TRBV2 and TRBJ1-5, reads EPEVTQTPSHQVTQMGQEVILRCVPISNHLYFYWYRQILGQKVEFLVSFYNNEISEKSEIFDDQFSVERPDGSNFTLKIRSTKLEDSAMYFCASTRGNTEPQHFGDGTRLSIL.

V usage is TRBV3-1 (or the pseudogene TRBV3-2) and J usage is TRBJ2-1, with D maybe TRBD1 (7 bases). Per the germline V gene, CDR1 is LGHDT and CDR2 is YNNKEL (reference sequence). V was trimmed by 0 bases and J by 4 bases, leaving 13 bases between them. CDR3 length equals 16 residues. The CDR3 loop reads CASSQDLQGTYNEQFF. CDR3 DNA: TGTGCCAGCAGCCAAGATCTACAGGGGACTTACAATGAGCAGTTCTTC.

V and J are TRBV10-3 and TRBJ2-1; TRBD2 aligns across 7 bases. Germline V gives CDR1 ENHRY, CDR2 SYGVKD. V was clipped by 4 bases and J by 14 bases; unmatched bases: 8. The CDR3 loop spans 12 amino acids. The CDR3 coding sequence is TGTGCCATCAGTGGGGGCCCTGCGGGGGAGTTCTTC. Its protein is CAISGGPAGEFF.

The chain links TRBV15 to TRBJ1-2, with a tentative D call TRBD1 (5 bases). The CDR3 sequence is 16 residues long. Trimming took off 6 bases at V and 8 bases at J, with 25 bases between the two ends. CDR1 is LNHNV, CDR2 YYDKDF, per germline (reference sequence). The CDR3 DNA follows: TGTGCCACCAGTCCGGATAGCGGGACGCCGGTCGGCGGCTACACCTTC. It yields the protein CATSPDSGTPVGGYTF.

This chain uses TRBV3-1 (or the pseudogene TRBV3-2) with TRBJ2-5; 10 bases line up with TRBD2. With 4 bases clipped from V and 5 bases from J, the junction kept 10 bases outside the gene matches. The CDR3 has 16 amino acids. Germline CDR1 reads LGHDT; CDR2 reads YNNKEL (reference sequence). The CDR3 reads CASSPIASGGAETQYF. The CDR3 DNA reads as TGTGCCAGCAGCCCGATCGCTAGCGGGGGTGCTGAGACCCAGTACTTC.

The gene calls are TRBV3-1 (or the pseudogene TRBV3-2) and TRBJ2-5; D possibly corresponds to TRBD2 (5 bases). Deletions cut 0 bases from V and 3 bases from J, with 11 bases between. The CDR3 sequence is 15 residues long. CDR1 is LGHDT and CDR2 is YNNKEL in the germline V gene (reference sequence). The CDR3 sequence: CASSQESPGKETQYF. The CDR3 coding sequence is TGTGCCAGCAGCCAAGAAAGCCCGGGGAAAGAGACCCAGTACTTC.

The gene calls are TRBV15 and TRBJ1-2; 9 bases are a match to TRBD1. Trimming at V came to 0 bases and at J to 5 bases, leaving 7 bases not matched to a gene. The CDR3 extends over 16 amino acids. Germline V lookup: CDR1 LNHNV, CDR2 YYDKDF (reference sequence). The CDR3 loop reads CATSRDPTGGGYGYTF. CDR3 DNA sequence: TGTGCCACCAGCAGAGATCCGACAGGGGGTGGTTATGGCTACACCTTC.

The V and J genes are TRBV6-4 and TRBJ2-1; 7 nucleotides line up with TRBD1. This CDR3 has 15 residues. The junction had 4 bases not matched to a gene; V was cut back by 2 bases and J by 3 bases. Germline CDR1 MRHNA, CDR2 SNTAGT. CDR3 residues: CASSDEAGGYNEQFF. The CDR3 nucleotides read TGTGCCAGCAGTGACGAGGCAGGGGGCTACAATGAGCAGTTCTTC.